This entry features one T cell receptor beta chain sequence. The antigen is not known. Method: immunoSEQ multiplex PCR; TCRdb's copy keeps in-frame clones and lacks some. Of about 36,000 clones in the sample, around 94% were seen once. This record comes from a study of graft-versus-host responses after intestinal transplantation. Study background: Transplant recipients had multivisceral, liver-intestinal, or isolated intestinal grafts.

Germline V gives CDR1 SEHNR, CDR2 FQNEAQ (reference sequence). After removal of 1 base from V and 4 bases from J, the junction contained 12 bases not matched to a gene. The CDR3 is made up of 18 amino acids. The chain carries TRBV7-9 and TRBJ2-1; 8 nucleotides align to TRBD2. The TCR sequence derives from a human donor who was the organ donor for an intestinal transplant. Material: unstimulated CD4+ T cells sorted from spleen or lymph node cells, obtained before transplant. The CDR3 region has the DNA TGTGCCAGCAGCTTAGAGATATTAACCGGGACTAGTTACAATGAGCAGTTCTTC. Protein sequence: CASSLEILTGTSYNEQFF.